This passage covers 21 T cell receptor beta chains from one sample sequenced in a study of regulatory T cells in long-lasting Graves disease. Time point specified: newly diagnosed GD, antithyroid drugs for less than 3 months. PBMC RNA served as the TCR library source. To make TCR beta libraries, researchers used iRepertoire HTBI primers and Arm-PCR of CDR3 regions. TCRdb reanalysed the multiplex PCR reads using MiXCR and keeps one entry per CDR3 protein. The data hold 500,000 or so distinct CDR3 sequences, with 15% to 20% observed a single time. These data were also reused for a study on T cells in Graves' hyperthyroidism and ophthalmopathy.

The sequencing here drew on peripheral blood mononuclear cells (PBMCs), taken at new diagnosis, from a patient treated with antithyroid drugs. The origin of the receptors is a woman aged 40 to 65 with Graves disease.

This clonotype turned up a few times. V gene TRBV19 combines with J gene TRBJ1-1, with 9 bases fitting TRBD1. The CDR3 has 16 residues. V was pared by 8 bases and J by 0 bases, with 10 bases of the junction left unmatched. CDR1 is LNHDA and CDR2 is SQIVND in the germline V gene (reference sequence). CDR3 bases: TGTGCCAGTTACAGGGGGCCTCCTCCTCTGAACACTGAAGCTTTCTTT. It encodes CASYRGPPPLNTEAFF. Using reference TRBV19 and TRBJ1-1 for the parts outside the CDR3, the full variable domain is DGGITQSPKYLFRKEGQNVTLSCEQNLNHDAMYWYRQDPGQGLRLIYYSQIVNDFQKGDIAEGYSVSREKKESFPLTVTSAQKNPTAFYLCASYRGPPPLNTEAFFGQGTRLTVV.

There are many counts of this clonotype. The chain joins TRBV13 to TRBJ1-2; D is unclear. The V end lost 4 bases, the J end lost 6 bases, and 18 bases lay between the germline ends. CDR3 length: 15 residues. Germline CDR1 PRHDT, CDR2 FYEKMQ (reference sequence). CDR3 bases: TGTGCCAGCAGCTACTCGCGGCCGACTGAAAATGGCTACACCTTC. Translating it yields CASSYSRPTENGYTF.

This clonotype has ten or more counts. This chain links TRBV2 with TRBJ1-1; no reliable D call. The CDR3 has 13 residues. V shed 5 bases and J shed 4 bases, with 11 bases lying between them. Germline V lookup: CDR1 SNHLY, CDR2 FYNNEI. The CDR3 DNA reads as TGTGCCAGCAGTACTAGCTCCGCCACTGAAGCTTTCTTT. Amino acid sequence: CASSTSSATEAFF.

This clonotype was observed a few times. This rearrangement joins TRBV7-6 to TRBJ2-3, with D perhaps assigned TRBD1 or TRBD2 (6 bases each). V shed 5 bases and J shed 0 bases, with 15 bases lying between them. CDR3 length: 16 amino acids. From germline, CDR1 is SGHVS and CDR2 FNYEAQ. CDR3 DNA sequence: TGTGCCAGCAGCCCTGGGGGGACATCTAGCACAGATACGCAGTATTTT. Protein: CASSPGGTSSTDTQYF.

This clonotype was seen more than once but under ten times. This chain joins TRBV4-1 and TRBJ2-7; D perhaps matches TRBD2 (6 bases). Germline loops: CDR1 MGHRA, CDR2 YSYEKL. This CDR3 spans 16 amino acids. Trimming removed 1 base from V and 0 bases from J, with 13 bases in between. CDR3 sequence: CASSQGVAASSYEQYF. The CDR3 nucleotides are TGCGCCAGCAGCCAAGGTGTAGCGGCGAGCTCCTACGAGCAGTACTTC.

With respect to this clonotype: This may come from a read error, since a much larger clone is one base off. The chain combines TRBV12-3 or TRBV12-4 with TRBJ1-2; D may be TRBD1 (5 bases). This CDR3 has 13 residues. Trimming stripped 1 base from V and 10 bases from J, with 13 bases between. CDR3 sequence reads: CASSLVGDDDYTF. The DNA for the CDR3 is TGTGCCAGCAGTTTAGTAGGGGATGACGACTACACCTTC.

This chain uses TRBV7-9 with TRBJ2-5; D may correspond to TRBD1 or TRBD2 (5 bases each). Germline V CDR1 and CDR2: SEHNR, FQNEAQ (reference sequence). Trimming took 5 bases from V and 5 from J, leaving 15 bases between them. The CDR3 totals 14 residues. The CDR3 is CASSPRGGKETQYF. CDR3 coding DNA: TGTGCCAGCAGCCCGAGGGGCGGCAAGGAGACCCAGTACTTC.

This chain joins TRBV27 and TRBJ2-5; no clear D gene. This CDR3 region has 16 residues. Germline CDR1 MNHEY, CDR2 SMNVEV (reference sequence). V was pared by 5 bases and J by 0 bases, with 16 bases between. Here the CDR3 reads CASSTTDRTYQETQYF. CDR3 sequence (DNA): TGTGCCAGCAGTACTACGGACCGGACGTACCAAGAGACCCAGTACTTC.

This clonotype was counted many times. CDR3 residues: CASSSTGLLRWEKLFF. The CDR3 region has the DNA TGTGCCAGCAGTTCGACAGGACTTCTCCGGTGGGAAAAACTGTTTTTT. This rearrangement joins TRBV28 to TRBJ1-4, with D perhaps TRBD1 (6 bases). The CDR3 extends over 16 amino acids. Germline loops: CDR1 MDHEN, CDR2 SYDVKM. The V end lost 4 bases, the J end lost 8 bases, and 20 bases lay between the germline ends.

This clonotype has at least ten counts. The V and J genes are TRBV10-1 and TRBJ2-3; no definite D call. Looked up from germline, CDR1 is WNHNN and CDR2 is SYGVQD (reference sequence). The CDR3 is made up of 15 amino acids. Trimming took off 3 bases at V and 3 bases at J, with 13 bases between the two ends. CDR3 in amino acids: CASSDAARTTDTQYF. The CDR3 DNA follows: TGCGCCAGCAGTGATGCCGCCCGGACGACAGATACGCAGTATTTT.

This clonotype has only one observation. One base away lies a much larger clone, so this may be a sequencing read error. The rearrangement links TRBV19 to TRBJ1-1, with D uncertain. The CDR3 length is 14 residues. V was cut by 5 bases and J by 7 bases, with 17 bases left in between. Germline V lookup: CDR1 LNHDA, CDR2 SQIVND (reference sequence). The CDR3 DNA sequence: TGTGCCAGTAGTGGCCCCGGGTTAGGCATTGAAGCTTTCTTT. Encoded protein: CASSGPGLGIEAFF.

In its sample, this clonotype was seen many times. The J gene is TRBJ2-5, the V gene TRBV7-2, with 10 bases lining up with TRBD2. Germline trimming cut 6 bases from V and 5 bases from J; bases unmatched to any gene: 12. Germline CDR1 and CDR2: SGHTA and FQGNSA. CDR3 length: 16 residues. CDR3 in DNA: TGTGCCAGCAGTCTATCTAGCGGGAGAAGCTATGAGACCCAGTACTTC. This gives the protein CASSLSSGRSYETQYF.

This chain connects TRBV12-3 or TRBV12-4 to TRBJ2-2, with D hard to call. The CDR3 has 14 amino acids. Trimming stripped 3 bases from V and 6 bases from J, with 11 bases between. The DNA for the CDR3 is TGTGCCAGCAGTTTTCCCCCGTACGCCGGGGAGCTGTTTTTT. It specifies CASSFPPYAGELFF.

This clonotype occurred a few times. The chain joins TRBV29-1 to TRBJ1-4, with D tentatively TRBD1 (5 bases). Germline V gene sequence: CDR1 SQVTM, CDR2 ANQGSEA. V was clipped by 5 bases and J by 0 bases, with 7 bases between them. The CDR3 runs to 13 residues. The chain's CDR3 is CSVKGATNEKLFF. CDR3 nucleotide sequence: TGCAGCGTTAAAGGGGCAACTAATGAAAAACTGTTTTTT.

This clonotype was observed many times. The chain couples TRBV4-1 to TRBJ1-2; the D is unclear. The CDR3 consists of 14 residues. V was pared by 0 bases and J by 2 bases, with 7 bases between. Germline CDR1 and CDR2: MGHRA and YSYEKL. CDR3 protein: CASSQDHSNYGYTF. The CDR3 nucleotides read TGCGCCAGCAGCCAAGATCATTCCAACTATGGCTACACCTTC.

In this sample, this clonotype turned up many times. The chain has TRBV27 and TRBJ2-5; maybe TRBD2 (7 bases). The germline V and J ends were trimmed by 2 bases and 4 bases, with 14 bases remaining between them. From germline, CDR1 is MNHEY and CDR2 SMNVEV (reference sequence). CDR3 length: 15 amino acids. For the CDR3, the DNA is TGTGCCAGCAGTTTAATGGGGGGGCTAGCAGAGACCCAGTACTTC. Its protein is CASSLMGGLAETQYF.

In this sample, this clonotype turned up many times. V gene TRBV5-6 combines with J gene TRBJ2-7; tentatively, D is TRBD2 (6 bases). The CDR3 is 11 amino acids. Trimming shortened V by 4 bases and J by 7 bases, and 9 bases separated the two germline ends. The germline V gene encodes CDR1 SGHDT and CDR2 YYEEEE. The CDR3 sequence: CASSIAGEQYF. The DNA of the CDR3 is TGTGCCAGCAGCATCGCGGGGGAGCAGTACTTC.

Only a few counts were recorded for this clonotype. V is TRBV12-3 or TRBV12-4 and J is TRBJ1-2; the D is unclear. V lost 1 base, J lost 10 bases, and 10 bases lay in between. The CDR3 extends over 12 amino acids. For the CDR3, the DNA is TGTGCCAGCAGTTTAGAGGTCGGCCCCTACACCTTC. The encoded protein is CASSLEVGPYTF.

CDR3 DNA sequence: TGTGCCAGCAGCTTACTTCAGCGGGGGGGCTCTTCGAACACCGGGGAGCTGTTTTTT. Residues: CASSLLQRGGSSNTGELFF. The chain recombines TRBV7-6 with TRBJ2-2, with 10 positions matching TRBD2. Losses at the gene ends were 2 bases for V and 0 bases for J; bases not matched to a gene: 9. Germline V gene sequence: CDR1 SGHVS, CDR2 FNYEAQ. The CDR3 totals 19 residues.

Ten or more counts support this clonotype. This chain links TRBV7-9 with TRBJ2-3, with 10 bases aligning to TRBD2. The junction had 7 bases not matched to a gene; V was cut back by 5 bases and J by 2 bases. Looked up from germline, CDR1 is SEHNR and CDR2 is FQNEAQ (reference sequence). The CDR3 is 16 amino acids. CDR3 sequence: CASSQLGLAATDTQYF. CDR3 in DNA: TGTGCCAGCAGCCAACTCGGACTAGCGGCCACAGATACGCAGTATTTT.

In its sample, this clonotype was seen a few times. This chain links TRBV20-1 with TRBJ2-7; TRBD2 matches 8 bases. Trimming removed 0 bases from V and 3 bases from J; junction bases left unmatched: 7. Germline V gives CDR1 DFQATT, CDR2 SNEGSKA (reference sequence). The CDR3 runs to 15 residues. CDR3 bases: TGCAGTGCTAGAGACCCGTCGGGGACTAGCTACGAGCAGTACTTC. Encoded protein: CSARDPSGTSYEQYF.